This note documents a single T cell receptor beta chain sequence. Antigen: not known. Other DNA sequences in this sample translate to the same CDR3. Adult donors, all healthy and HIV-negative, had no recent acute infections or vaccinations. Measured with immunoSEQ multiplex PCR; TCRdb has only the in-frame clones, and not every one. Among 2.3 million or so clones, 93% were seen once, and the ten largest hold 0.35% to 0.5%. The sample is drawn from a study of shared clonotypes between healthy human individuals. The study, taken as a whole, reports: Of the naive CD4 clonotypes, approximately 5% were shared across a few donors.

The trim removed 4 bases at V and 7 bases at J, leaving 3 bases unmatched. Germline V gene lookup returns CDR1 SGHRS and CDR2 YFSETQ. The CDR3 runs to 13 residues. The TCR sequence derives from a young man in good health. Some clones in this sample may be carry-over from other donors' samples. The specimen sequenced was naive CD4+ T cells from PBMCs. The subset: CD45RA+ positively selected. The genes are TRBV5-1 and TRBJ1-4, with 8 positions matching TRBD1. In DNA form, the CDR3 reads TGCGCCAGCAGCCTACAGGGGGGTGAAAAACTGTTTTTT. Its protein is CASSLQGGEKLFF.